One sample yielded the 31 T cell receptor beta chains listed below, sequenced in a study of T cells in Graves' hyperthyroidism and ophthalmopathy. RNA transcripts were the template for amplifying TCR beta CDR3 regions. Carried out on the TCR CDR3, a first-round RT-PCR used the HTBI primer set. TCRdb reprocessed the multiplex PCR reads with MiXCR, giving one entry per CDR3 protein. The profile shows over 550,000 distinct CDR3 sequences, 16% of them singletons. The sequencing sample was made of blood. All receptors come from a woman aged 18-35 years with Graves' hyperthyroidism.

As to this clonotype: A read error may be the cause here, since a much bigger clone is one base away. This rearrangement joins TRBV6-1 to TRBJ1-1; possible D gene TRBD1, 5 bases. Trimming took off 2 bases at V and 1 base at J, with 14 bases between the two ends. The CDR3 totals 16 residues. Germline V CDR1 and CDR2: MNHNS, SASEGT. The CDR3 bases are TGTGCCAGCAGTGAATACTCGGGGCATCGGAACACTGAAGCTTTCTTT. It is translated as CASSEYSGHRNTEAFF.

V is TRBV6-2 or TRBV6-3 and J is TRBJ2-7; 7 nucleotides agree with TRBD2. The junction had 7 bases not matched to a gene; V was cut back by 2 bases and J by 6 bases. Per the germline V gene, CDR1 is MNHEY and CDR2 is SVGEGT. There are 14 residues in the CDR3. The CDR3 loop is CASSYREAPREQYF. Written as DNA, the CDR3 is TGTGCCAGCAGTTACCGGGAGGCTCCTCGCGAGCAGTACTTC.

This clonotype was seen only a few times. The chain is built from TRBV12-3 or TRBV12-4 and TRBJ1-2, with a weak D call TRBD1 (6 bases). This CDR3 spans 15 amino acids. Trimming left V 6 bases short and J 4 bases short, with 18 bases between. The CDR3 DNA reads as TGTGCCAGCAGCCATCCAGGGGAATACGTCTATGGCTACACCTTC. Protein: CASSHPGEYVYGYTF.

This clonotype was detected many times. The chain employs TRBV12-3 or TRBV12-4 and TRBJ1-4; 11 nucleotides line up with TRBD1. The CDR3 extends over 14 amino acids. Trimming removed 6 bases from V and 10 bases from J; junction bases left unmatched: 7. The CDR3 region is CASSQGQGAGKLFF. CDR3 DNA sequence: TGTGCCAGCAGCCAAGGACAGGGGGCTGGAAAACTGTTTTTT.

This clonotype was recorded many times. This chain connects TRBV12-3 or TRBV12-4 to TRBJ2-5, with 13 bases lining up with TRBD2. V was clipped by 6 bases and J by 4 bases; unmatched bases: 8. This CDR3 comprises 16 residues. The CDR3 is CASSRTSGRGAETQYF. The CDR3 DNA is TGTGCCAGCAGCCGGACTAGCGGGAGAGGGGCAGAGACCCAGTACTTC.

As to this clonotype: One end of the junction fails to match germline, which may point to a read error. The genes are TRBV4-1 and TRBJ2-7; no reliable D call. Germline CDR1 is MGHRA and CDR2 is YSYEKL. The CDR3 covers 13 residues. CDR3 loop: CASSLVPIYEPYF. In DNA form, the CDR3 reads TGCGCCAGCAGCCTCGTACCTATTTACGAGCCGTACTTC.

About this clonotype itself: A read error may account for a junction end that differs from germline. The rearrangement links TRBV13 to TRBJ1-1; D not certain. The CDR3 has 13 residues. CDR1 and CDR2 from the germline V gene are PRHDT and FYEKMQ (reference sequence). CDR3 loop: CAISPGSQIEAFF. CDR3 DNA: TGTGCCATCAGCCCCGGGAGCCAGATTGAAGCTTTCTTT.

V is TRBV18 and J is TRBJ2-3; D might be TRBD2 (6 bases). The CDR3 runs to 17 residues. V lost 3 bases and J 0 bases, leaving 16 bases between the germline ends. Germline values: CDR1 KGHSH, CDR2 LQKENI. CDR3 DNA sequence: TGTGCCAGCTCACCCGAACGACTAGTTTTAAGCACAGATACGCAGTATTTT. This translates into CASSPERLVLSTDTQYF.

Concerning this clonotype: An end of the junction differs from the germline gene, which may be a read error. The rearrangement uses TRBV20-1 and TRBJ2-5, with D tentatively TRBD2 (5 bases). This CDR3 contains 14 residues. Germline V gene lookup returns CDR1 DFQATT and CDR2 SNEGSKA (reference sequence). The CDR3 loop is CSATEDLIQEAQYF. In DNA form, the CDR3 reads TGCAGTGCCACCGAGGACTTGATCCAAGAGGCCCAGTACTTC.

V gene TRBV24-1 combines with J gene TRBJ2-1, with TRBD1 matching 9 bases. The CDR3 extends over 16 amino acids. Germline V gene data show CDR1 as KGHDR and CDR2 as SFDVKD. The ends lost 4 bases at V and 1 base at J; junction bases unmatched: 4. CDR3 DNA sequence: TGTGCCACCAGTGACACGACAGGGGGGTCCTACAATGAGCAGTTCTTC. It encodes CATSDTTGGSYNEQFF.

The genes are TRBV20-1 and TRBJ2-7; no definite D call. Trimming shortened V by 3 bases and J by 2 bases, and 11 bases separated the two germline ends. CDR1 is DFQATT, CDR2 SNEGSKA, per germline (reference sequence). The CDR3 totals 13 residues. The CDR3 coding sequence is TGCAGTGCTAGTCCCGATAACGCCTACGAGCAGTACTTC. Translating gives CSASPDNAYEQYF.

In this sample, this clonotype turned up many times. This sequence joins TRBV7-9 and TRBJ1-4; possible D gene TRBD1, 6 bases. Germline CDR1 reads SEHNR; CDR2 reads FQNEAQ (reference sequence). Trimming left V 6 bases short and J 11 bases short, with 13 bases between. This CDR3 has 12 amino acids. CDR3 amino acids: CASRLDSSKLFF. CDR3 nucleotides: TGTGCCAGCAGATTGGACAGTTCGAAACTGTTTTTT.

V gene TRBV12-5 combines with J gene TRBJ2-7; unclear D gene. The CDR3 runs 12 residues. Germline CDR1 LGHNT, CDR2 FRNRAP. V gave up 4 bases and J gave up 4 bases, with 8 bases separating them. CDR3 loop: CASGSPKYEQYF. The CDR3 DNA follows: TGTGCTAGTGGTTCCCCCAAGTACGAGCAGTACTTC.

This clonotype was observed at least ten times. This chain links TRBV7-2 with TRBJ2-3, with 11 bases matching TRBD1. J gave up 2 bases and V 5 bases, and 12 bases lay outside the gene matches. From germline, CDR1 is SGHTA and CDR2 FQGNSA. The CDR3 spans 18 residues. The CDR3 reads CASSPLSGTGGNTDTQYF. The CDR3 DNA follows: TGTGCCAGCAGCCCACTTTCCGGGACAGGGGGGAACACAGATACGCAGTATTTT.

The sample holds many counts of this clonotype. V is TRBV12-3 or TRBV12-4 and J is TRBJ2-1; TRBD2 is a possible D gene (6 bases). The length of the CDR3 is 17 residues. The ends were cut back, 4 bases at V and 0 bases at J, with 16 bases in the middle. In DNA, the CDR3 is TGTGCCAGCAGTTCCGGGACTCCACCGAGCTCCTACAATGAGCAGTTCTTC. Amino acids: CASSSGTPPSSYNEQFF.

The gene calls are TRBV6-1 and TRBJ2-1; 7 bases match TRBD1. CDR1 is MNHNS and CDR2 is SASEGT in the germline V gene. The CDR3 contains 16 residues. The J segment lost 4 bases and the V segment lost 4 bases, leaving 10 bases of the junction unmatched. DNA of the CDR3: TGTGCCAGCAGTGTCCTGACAGGGATGCTTTACAATGAGCAGTTCTTC. Its protein is CASSVLTGMLYNEQFF.

This clonotype was seen ten or more times. The chain has TRBV2 and TRBJ2-7, with 10 bases matching TRBD1. The CDR3 spans 15 residues. Germline lookup yields CDR1 SNHLY and CDR2 FYNNEI. Trimming removed 4 bases from V and 6 bases from J; junction bases left unmatched: 9. CDR3 DNA: TGTGCCAGCAGTGTGAAGGGACAGGGGATTGGCGAGCAGTACTTC. It yields the protein CASSVKGQGIGEQYF.

The chain is built from TRBV20-1 and TRBJ2-5; D assignment may be TRBD1 or TRBD2 (5 bases each). The length of the CDR3 is 16 residues. Deletions cut 1 base from V and 1 base from J, with 16 bases between. The germline V gene has CDR1 DFQATT and CDR2 SNEGSKA (reference sequence). CDR3 loop: CSARVAGREFQETQYF. The CDR3 DNA is TGCAGTGCTAGAGTCGCGGGCAGGGAGTTCCAAGAGACCCAGTACTTC.

The chain carries TRBV10-1 and TRBJ2-1, with 9 bases fitting TRBD1. V shed 5 bases, J shed 14 bases, and the junction held 10 bases outside the gene matches. This CDR3 contains 13 residues. CDR1 and CDR2 (germline): WNHNN, SYGVQD (reference sequence). CDR3 sequence: CASSTGTGSVEFF. DNA of the CDR3: TGCGCCAGCAGTACCGGGACAGGGTCGGTCGAGTTCTTC.

This clonotype has ten or more counts. The chain carries TRBV20-1 and TRBJ2-3; 9 positions agree with TRBD2. With 4 bases clipped from V and 2 bases from J, the junction kept 10 bases outside the gene matches. The CDR3 is 16 amino acids. CDR1 is DFQATT, CDR2 SNEGSKA, per germline (reference sequence). In nucleotides, the CDR3 is TGCAGTGCTAAAGCCAACCCTAGCGGGACCACAGATACGCAGTATTTT. Residues: CSAKANPSGTTDTQYF.

The V gene is TRBV9, the J gene TRBJ2-3; 7 nucleotides align to TRBD2. This CDR3 comprises 17 residues. Germline lookup yields CDR1 SGDLS and CDR2 YYNGEE. V shed 4 bases, J shed 4 bases, and the junction held 15 bases outside the gene matches. The CDR3 loop is CASSPTPAGDIADTQYF. In DNA form, the CDR3 reads TGTGCCAGCAGCCCGACTCCTGCGGGGGATATAGCAGATACGCAGTATTTT. The full variable domain, with the rest looked up from reference TRBV9 and TRBJ2-3, is DSGVTQTPKHLITATGQRVTLRCSPRSGDLSVYWYQQSLDQGLQFLIQYYNGEERAKGNILERFSAQQFPDLHSELNLSSLELGDSALYFCASSPTPAGDIADTQYFGPGTRLTVL.

This clonotype was detected ten times or more. The V gene is TRBV28, the J gene TRBJ2-7, with 11 nucleotides matching TRBD1. J lost 3 bases, V lost 4 bases, and 20 bases had no gene match. This CDR3 region has 20 residues. Per the germline V gene, CDR1 is MDHEN and CDR2 is SYDVKM. The CDR3 region has the DNA TGTGCCAGCAGTTCAACCCTGGACAGGGGGCACAGGACTAGCGTCTACGAGCAGTACTTC. It is translated as CASSSTLDRGHRTSVYEQYF.

Comment on this clonotype: A clone one base away is much larger, so this may be a read error. The chain combines TRBV24-1 with TRBJ1-2; perhaps TRBD1 as D (6 bases). This CDR3 has 14 amino acids. Germline values: CDR1 KGHDR, CDR2 SFDVKD. The CDR3 protein is CATSEPGQNCGYTF. As DNA, the CDR3 is TGTGCCACCAGTGAGCCGGGACAAAACTGTGGCTACACCTTC.

The chain uses TRBV7-9 and TRBJ2-2; the match to TRBD1 covers 8 bases. V gave up 5 bases and J gave up 3 bases; unmatched junction bases: 5. This CDR3 is 15 amino acids long. Germline V gene sequence: CDR1 SEHNR, CDR2 FQNEAQ (reference sequence). CDR3 DNA: TGTGCCAGCAGCCACGGACAGGGTTACACCGGGGAGCTGTTTTTT. Translation: CASSHGQGYTGELFF.

The V and J genes are TRBV19 and TRBJ2-3, with D perhaps matching TRBD1 (6 bases). Germline V CDR1 and CDR2: LNHDA, SQIVND (reference sequence). The CDR3 contains 13 residues. CDR3 loop: CASTGASTDTQYF. CDR3 DNA sequence: TGTGCTTCGACAGGCGCTAGCACAGATACGCAGTATTTT.

The gene calls are TRBV7-9 and TRBJ2-7, with 10 bases that match TRBD1. After removal of 1 base from V and 2 bases from J, the junction contained 2 bases not matched to a gene. Germline V lookup: CDR1 SEHNR, CDR2 FQNEAQ (reference sequence). This CDR3 comprises 15 residues. CDR3 sequence: CASSLVGTGAYEQYF. Written as DNA, the CDR3 is TGTGCCAGCAGCTTAGTAGGGACAGGGGCCTACGAGCAGTACTTC.

This clonotype was counted only a few times. V usage is TRBV10-3 and J usage is TRBJ1-2; maybe TRBD1 (6 bases). This CDR3 contains 16 residues. Looked up from germline, CDR1 is ENHRY and CDR2 is SYGVKD. Trimming took 4 bases from V and 0 from J, leaving 15 bases between them. The CDR3 loop is CAISVLVQGTNYGYTF. As DNA, the CDR3 is TGTGCCATCAGTGTATTGGTCCAGGGGACTAACTATGGCTACACCTTC.

The chain uses TRBV7-9 and TRBJ1-2, with D unclear. The CDR3 runs to 12 residues. Germline-derived CDR1 and CDR2 are SEHNR and FQNEAQ (reference sequence). V lost 1 base, J lost 8 bases, and 8 bases lay in between. CDR3 bases: TGTGCCAGCAGCTTAGTAGACCGAGGCTACACCTTC. Protein product: CASSLVDRGYTF.

This clonotype was recorded a few times. V gene TRBV24-1 combines with J gene TRBJ2-5, with TRBD2 as a possible D gene (6 bases). Germline CDR1 KGHDR, CDR2 SFDVKD. V lost 3 bases and J 3 bases, leaving 10 bases between the germline ends. The CDR3 sequence is 14 residues long. This CDR3 reads CATSDIGREETQYF. In nucleotides, the CDR3 is TGTGCCACCAGTGATATCGGGAGAGAAGAGACCCAGTACTTC.

This clonotype was detected many times. The chain recombines TRBV10-3 with TRBJ1-1, with a weak D call TRBD1 (5 bases). The CDR3 contains 15 residues. The V end was cut by 6 bases, the J end by 0 bases, with 14 bases between. Germline V gives CDR1 ENHRY, CDR2 SYGVKD. The CDR3 DNA follows: TGTGCCATCAGGTACTCAGAGACAGTGAACACTGAAGCTTTCTTT. It is translated as CAIRYSETVNTEAFF.

This clonotype was observed many times. This chain joins TRBV7-2 and TRBJ2-3; no definite D call. Germline loops: CDR1 SGHTA, CDR2 FQGNSA. Trimming pared 1 base from V and 0 bases from J, leaving 8 bases between. This CDR3 spans 15 amino acids. The CDR3 loop reads CASSLVMESTDTQYF. The DNA of the CDR3 is TGTGCCAGCAGCTTAGTGATGGAGAGCACAGATACGCAGTATTTT.